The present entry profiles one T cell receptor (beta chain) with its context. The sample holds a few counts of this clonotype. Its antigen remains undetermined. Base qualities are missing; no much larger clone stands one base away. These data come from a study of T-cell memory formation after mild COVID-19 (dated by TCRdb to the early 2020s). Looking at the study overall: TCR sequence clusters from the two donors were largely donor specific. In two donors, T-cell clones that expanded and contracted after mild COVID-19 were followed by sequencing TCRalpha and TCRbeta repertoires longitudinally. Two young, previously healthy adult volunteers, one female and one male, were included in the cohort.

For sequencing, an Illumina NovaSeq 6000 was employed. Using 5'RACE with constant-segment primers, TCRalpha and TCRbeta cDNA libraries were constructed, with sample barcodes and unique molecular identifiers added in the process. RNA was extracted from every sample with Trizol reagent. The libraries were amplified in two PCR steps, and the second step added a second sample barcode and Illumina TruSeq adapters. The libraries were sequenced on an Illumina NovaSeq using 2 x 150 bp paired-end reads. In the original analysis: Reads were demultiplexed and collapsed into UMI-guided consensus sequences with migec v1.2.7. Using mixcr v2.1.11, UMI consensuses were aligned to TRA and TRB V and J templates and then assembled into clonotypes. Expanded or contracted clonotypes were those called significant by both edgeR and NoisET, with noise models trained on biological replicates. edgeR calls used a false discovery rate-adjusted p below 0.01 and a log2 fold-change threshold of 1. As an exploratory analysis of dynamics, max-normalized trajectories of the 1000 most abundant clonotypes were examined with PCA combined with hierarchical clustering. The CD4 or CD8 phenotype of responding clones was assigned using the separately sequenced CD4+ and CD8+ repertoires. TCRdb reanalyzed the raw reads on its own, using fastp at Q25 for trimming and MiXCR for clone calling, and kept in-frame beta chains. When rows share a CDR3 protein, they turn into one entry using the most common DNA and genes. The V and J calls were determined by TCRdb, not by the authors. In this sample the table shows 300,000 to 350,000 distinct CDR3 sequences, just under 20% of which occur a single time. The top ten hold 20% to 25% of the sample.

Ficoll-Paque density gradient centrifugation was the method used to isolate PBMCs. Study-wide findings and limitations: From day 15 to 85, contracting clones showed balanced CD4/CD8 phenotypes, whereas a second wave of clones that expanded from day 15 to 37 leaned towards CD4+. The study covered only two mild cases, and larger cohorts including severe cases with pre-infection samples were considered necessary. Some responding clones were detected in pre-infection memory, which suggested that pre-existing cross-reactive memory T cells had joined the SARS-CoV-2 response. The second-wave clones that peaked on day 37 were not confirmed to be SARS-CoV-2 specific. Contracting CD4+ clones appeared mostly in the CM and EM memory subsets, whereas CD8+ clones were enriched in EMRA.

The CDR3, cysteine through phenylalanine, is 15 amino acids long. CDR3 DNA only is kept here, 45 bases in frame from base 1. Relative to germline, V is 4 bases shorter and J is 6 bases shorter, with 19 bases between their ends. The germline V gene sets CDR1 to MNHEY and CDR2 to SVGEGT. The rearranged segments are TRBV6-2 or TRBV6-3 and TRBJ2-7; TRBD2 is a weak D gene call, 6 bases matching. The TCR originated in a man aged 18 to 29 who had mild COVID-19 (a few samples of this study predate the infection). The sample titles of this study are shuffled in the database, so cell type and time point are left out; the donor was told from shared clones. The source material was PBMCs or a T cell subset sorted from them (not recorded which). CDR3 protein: CASSSIRGKGREQYF. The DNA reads TGTGCCAGCAGTTCGATCCGGGGGAAGGGTCGCGAGCAGTACTTC.